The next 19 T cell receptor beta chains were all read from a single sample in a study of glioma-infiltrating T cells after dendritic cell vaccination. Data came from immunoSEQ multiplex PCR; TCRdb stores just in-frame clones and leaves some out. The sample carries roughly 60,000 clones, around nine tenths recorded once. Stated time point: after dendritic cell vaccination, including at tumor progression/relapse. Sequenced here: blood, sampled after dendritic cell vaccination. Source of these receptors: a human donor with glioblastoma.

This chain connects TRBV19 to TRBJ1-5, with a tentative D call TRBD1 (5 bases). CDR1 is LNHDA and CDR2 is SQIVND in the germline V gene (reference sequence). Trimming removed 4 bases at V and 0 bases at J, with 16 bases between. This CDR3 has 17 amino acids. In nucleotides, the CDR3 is TGTGCCAGTAGTACCTTAGACAGCGTCTATAGCAATCAGCCCCAGCATTTT. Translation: CASSTLDSVYSNQPQHF.

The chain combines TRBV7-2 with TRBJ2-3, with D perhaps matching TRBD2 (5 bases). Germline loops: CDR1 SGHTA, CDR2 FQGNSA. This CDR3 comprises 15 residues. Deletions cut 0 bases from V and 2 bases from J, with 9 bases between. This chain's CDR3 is CASSLASGPTDTQYF. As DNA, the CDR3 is TGTGCCAGCAGCTTAGCAAGCGGCCCCACAGATACGCAGTATTTT.

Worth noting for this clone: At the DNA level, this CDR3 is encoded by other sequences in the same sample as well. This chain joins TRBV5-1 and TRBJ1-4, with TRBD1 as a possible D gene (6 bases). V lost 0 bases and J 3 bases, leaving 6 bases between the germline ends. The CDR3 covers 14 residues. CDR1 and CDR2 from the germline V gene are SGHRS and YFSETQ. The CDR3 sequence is CASSLGQANEKLFF. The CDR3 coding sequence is TGCGCCAGCAGCTTGGGACAGGCTAATGAAAAACTGTTTTTT. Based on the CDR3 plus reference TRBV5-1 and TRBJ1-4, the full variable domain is KAGVTQTPRYLIKTRGQQVTLSCSPISGHRSVSWYQQTPGQGLQFLFEYFSETQRNKGNFPGRFSGRQFSNSRSEMNVSTLELGDSALYLCASSLGQANEKLFFGSGTQLSVL.

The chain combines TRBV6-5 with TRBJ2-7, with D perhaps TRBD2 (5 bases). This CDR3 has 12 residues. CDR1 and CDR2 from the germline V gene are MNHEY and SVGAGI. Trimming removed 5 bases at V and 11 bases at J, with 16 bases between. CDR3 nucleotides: TGTGCCAGCAGTGAATACAAGCTGGAGGAGTACTTC. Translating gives CASSEYKLEEYF.

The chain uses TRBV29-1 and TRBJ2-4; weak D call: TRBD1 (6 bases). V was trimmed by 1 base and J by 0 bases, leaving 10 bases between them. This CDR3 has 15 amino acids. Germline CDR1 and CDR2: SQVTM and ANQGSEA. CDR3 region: CSVEGQVQAKNIQYF. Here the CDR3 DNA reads TGCAGCGTTGAAGGACAGGTTCAAGCCAAAAACATTCAGTACTTC.

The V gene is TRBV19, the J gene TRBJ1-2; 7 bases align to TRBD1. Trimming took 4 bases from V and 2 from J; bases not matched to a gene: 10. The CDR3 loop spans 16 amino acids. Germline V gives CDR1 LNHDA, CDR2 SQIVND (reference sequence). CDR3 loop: CASSTKISGQNYGYTF. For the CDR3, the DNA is TGTGCCAGTAGTACCAAAATTTCGGGACAGAACTATGGCTACACCTTC. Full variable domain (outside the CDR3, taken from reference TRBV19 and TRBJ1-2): DGGITQSPKYLFRKEGQNVTLSCEQNLNHDAMYWYRQDPGQGLRLIYYSQIVNDFQKGDIAEGYSVSREKKESFPLTVTSAQKNPTAFYLCASSTKISGQNYGYTFGSGTRLTVV.

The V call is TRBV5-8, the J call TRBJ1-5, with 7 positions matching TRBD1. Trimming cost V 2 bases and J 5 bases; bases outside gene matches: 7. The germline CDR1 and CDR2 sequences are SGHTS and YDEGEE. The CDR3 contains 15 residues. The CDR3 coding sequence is TGTGCCAGCAGCTTTTCTAGGGGGCTCTATCAGCCCCAGCATTTT. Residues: CASSFSRGLYQPQHF.

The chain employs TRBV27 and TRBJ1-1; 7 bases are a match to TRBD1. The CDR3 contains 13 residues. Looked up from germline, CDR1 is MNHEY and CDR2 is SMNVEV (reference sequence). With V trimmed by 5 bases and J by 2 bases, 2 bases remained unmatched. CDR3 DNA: TGTGCCAGCAGTGGACAGGCCAACACTGAAGCTTTCTTT. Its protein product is CASSGQANTEAFF.

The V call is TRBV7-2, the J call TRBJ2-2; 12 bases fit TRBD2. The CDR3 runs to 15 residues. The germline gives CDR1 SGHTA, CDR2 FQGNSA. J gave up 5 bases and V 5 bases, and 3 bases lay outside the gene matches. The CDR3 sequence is CASSPTSGSTGELFF. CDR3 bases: TGTGCCAGCAGCCCGACTAGCGGGAGTACCGGGGAGCTGTTTTTT.

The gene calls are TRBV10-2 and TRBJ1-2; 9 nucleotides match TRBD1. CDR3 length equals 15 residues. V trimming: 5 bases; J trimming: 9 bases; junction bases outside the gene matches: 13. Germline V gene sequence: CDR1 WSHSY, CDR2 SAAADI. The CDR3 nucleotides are TGCGCCAGCAGTTCTTCACGGACAGGGGCGTCGAGCTACACCTTC. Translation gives CASSSSRTGASSYTF.

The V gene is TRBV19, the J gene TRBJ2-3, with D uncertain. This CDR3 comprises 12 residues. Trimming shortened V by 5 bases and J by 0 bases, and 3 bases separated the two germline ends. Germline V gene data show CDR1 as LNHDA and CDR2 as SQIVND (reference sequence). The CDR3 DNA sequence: TGTGCCAGTAGTCCTAGCACAGATACGCAGTATTTT. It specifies CASSPSTDTQYF.

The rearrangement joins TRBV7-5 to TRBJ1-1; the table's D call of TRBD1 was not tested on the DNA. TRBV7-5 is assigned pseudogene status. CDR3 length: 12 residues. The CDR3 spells CASRGTGVLAFF. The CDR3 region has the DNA TGTGCCAGCCGCGGGACAGGGGTACTCGCTTTCTTT.

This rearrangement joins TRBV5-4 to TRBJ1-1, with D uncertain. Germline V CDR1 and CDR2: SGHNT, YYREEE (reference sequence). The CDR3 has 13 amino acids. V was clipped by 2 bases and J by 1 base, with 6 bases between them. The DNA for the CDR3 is TGTGCCAGCAGCTTCGCACAGAACACTGAAGCTTTCTTT. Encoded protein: CASSFAQNTEAFF.

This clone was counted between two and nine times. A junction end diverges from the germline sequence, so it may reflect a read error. The chain's CDR3 is CASSPGTLF. CDR3 sequence (DNA): TGTGCCAGCAGCCCCGGGACTCTTTTT. The rearrangement links TRBV9 to TRBJ1-4; possibly TRBD1 for D (5 bases). The CDR3 has 9 residues. CDR1 and CDR2 (germline): SGDLS, YYNGEE.

CDR3 bases: TGTGCCAGCAGCCCCATCAAAACTAGCGGGAGGGCCTACGAGCAGTACTTC. It codes for CASSPIKTSGRAYEQYF. V gene TRBV4-2 combines with J gene TRBJ2-7; 13 nucleotides match TRBD2. V shed 4 bases and J 2 bases; nucleotides not matched to a gene: 8. The CDR3 consists of 17 residues. The germline gives CDR1 LGHNA, CDR2 YNFKEQ.

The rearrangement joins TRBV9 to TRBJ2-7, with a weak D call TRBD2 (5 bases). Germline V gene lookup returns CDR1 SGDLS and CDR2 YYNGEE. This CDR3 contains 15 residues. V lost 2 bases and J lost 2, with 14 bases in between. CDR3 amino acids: CASSVDRDLTYEQYF. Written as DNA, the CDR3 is TGTGCCAGCAGCGTGGACCGGGATTTGACCTACGAGCAGTACTTC.

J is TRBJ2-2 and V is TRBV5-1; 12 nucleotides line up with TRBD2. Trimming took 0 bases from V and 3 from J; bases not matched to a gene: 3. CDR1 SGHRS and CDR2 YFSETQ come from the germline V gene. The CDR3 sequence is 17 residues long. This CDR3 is CASSLASGGVDTGELFF. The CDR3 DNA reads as TGCGCCAGCAGCTTGGCTAGCGGGGGGGTCGACACCGGGGAGCTGTTTTTT.

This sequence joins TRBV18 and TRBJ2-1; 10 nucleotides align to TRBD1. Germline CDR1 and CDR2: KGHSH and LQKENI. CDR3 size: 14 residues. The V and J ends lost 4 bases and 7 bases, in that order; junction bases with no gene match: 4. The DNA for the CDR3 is TGTGCCAGCTCACGGGACAGGGGAGAAAATGAGCAGTTCTTC. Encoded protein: CASSRDRGENEQFF.

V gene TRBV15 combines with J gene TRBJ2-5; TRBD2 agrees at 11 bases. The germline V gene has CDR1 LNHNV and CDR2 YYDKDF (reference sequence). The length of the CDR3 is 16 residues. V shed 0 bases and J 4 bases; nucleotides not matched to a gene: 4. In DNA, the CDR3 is TGTGCCACCAGCAGAGATACTAGCGGGAGTGGAGAGACCCAGTACTTC. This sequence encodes CATSRDTSGSGETQYF.